This T cell receptor (beta chain) came from a study of OX40 agonist ivuxolimab in advanced cancers. Study summary: The dose-escalation group included hepatocellular carcinoma, melanoma, renal cell carcinoma and head and neck cancer.

With baseline, cycle 4 day 1, and cycle 7 day 1 as timepoints, blood was sampled. V was clipped by 4 bases and J by 5 bases, with 7 bases between them. CDR1 and CDR2 (germline): SGHNT, YYREEE (reference sequence). The CDR3 length is 12 residues. Some clones are missing from TCRdb's copy, which holds only in-frame ones; the method was immunoSEQ multiplex PCR. The sample consists of more than 80,000 clones, less than 95% of them appearing once. This clone was observed once. This clonotype originated in an adult with an advanced solid tumor such as melanoma, head and neck, liver or kidney cancer. Sequences were derived from CD4+ or CD8+ T cells sorted from blood, sampled in a trial of the OX40 agonist ivuxolimab. This chain joins TRBV5-4 and TRBJ2-1; D remains ambiguous. The chain's CDR3 is CASSRPDNEQFF. The CDR3 bases are TGTGCCAGCAGCCGCCCTGACAATGAGCAGTTCTTC.